This entry is about one T cell receptor beta chain. Its matching antigen is unknown. V dropped 11 bases and J dropped 0 bases, with 23 bases sitting between them. Germline-derived CDR1 and CDR2 are SGHVS and FNYEAQ. The CDR3 consists of 17 residues. Authors' data handling: With immunoSEQ giving junction-only sequences and no quality scores, filtering differed. Some clones are missing from TCRdb's copy, which holds only in-frame ones; the method was immunoSEQ multiplex PCR. The V and J calls and the clone size are those of that table, but D and trimming were determined from the DNA. Of more than 2 million clones detected, 90% to 95% appear once; the ten largest clones hold 0.13%. The CD4+ fraction was divided into a CD45RA+ naive subset and a CD45RA-negative memory subset. The sample originates from a study of shared clonotypes between healthy human individuals. Study-wide background: A donor's plate count was three for CD4 naive and three for CD4 memory; CD8 naive had two and CD8 memory one.

General study results and limits: Rarefaction analysis demonstrated incomplete sorted-subset sequencing notwithstanding large depth.

The sequence came from a man aged 18 to 35 in good health. The material sequenced was naive CD4+ T cells sorted from blood. The sample's subset: CD45RA+ positively selected. The chain links TRBV7-6 to TRBJ1-5; no reliable D call. This CDR3 reads CACYNSKARHSNQPQHF. The CDR3 DNA reads TGTGCCTGCTATAATAGTAAGGCTCGTCATAGCAATCAGCCCCAGCATTTT.